This T cell receptor beta chain derives from a study of human T cells and chemical hapten exposure. Whole-study context: Yields of TCR per sample differed, chiefly owing to small differences in pooled library volume.

In the library, unique molecular identifiers were attached to individual cDNA molecules. TCRdb called the 5' RACE reads again in MiXCR, with one record for every CDR3 protein. The table has 120,000 to 150,000 distinct CDR3 sequences, over 3.5% seen once. RNA extraction used unfractionated whole blood as the source of total RNA. This CDR3 is 15 amino acids long. Germline-derived CDR1 and CDR2 are SEHNR and FQNEAQ (reference sequence). V shed 3 bases and J shed 2 bases, with 13 bases lying between them. This clonotype occurred many times. The TCR was taken from a female donor in good health. This chain connects TRBV7-9 to TRBJ1-2, with D maybe TRBD1 (5 bases). The CDR3 protein is CASSFQPTENYGYTF. CDR3 coding DNA: TGTGCCAGCAGCTTTCAGCCGACAGAAAACTATGGCTACACCTTC.